These 2 T cell receptor beta chains were sequenced from one sample in a study of CD8+CD57+ T cells in acquired aplastic anemia. TCR beta VDJ and CDR3 profiling used genomic DNA as template. TCRdb re-called the reads with MiXCR, one entry per CDR3 protein. Counted here are some 220,000 distinct CDR3 sequences, 34% occurring once; the ten biggest clones make up roughly 1.1%. Sequencing was done on a sample of sorted CD4+, CD8+, or CD8+CD57+ T cells (not recorded which) from PBMCs. These receptors originate from a human donor in good health, serving as a control.

The chain carries TRBV7-2 and TRBJ2-1, with TRBD2 matching 7 bases. The CDR3 loop spans 11 amino acids. V shed 5 bases and J 10 bases; nucleotides not matched to a gene: 2. The germline V gene encodes CDR1 SGHTA and CDR2 FQGNSA. Written as DNA, the CDR3 is TGTGCCAGCAGCGCGACTAGCGAGCAGTTCTTC. Encoded protein: CASSATSEQFF.

This clonotype was seen at least ten times. The chain couples TRBV6-1 to TRBJ1-6; 9 bases fit TRBD1. The CDR3 covers 14 residues. CDR1 and CDR2 from the germline V gene are MNHNS and SASEGT. Germline trimming cut 6 bases from V and 9 bases from J; bases unmatched to any gene: 6. CDR3 loop: CASRGDRDSSPLHF. The CDR3 DNA is TGTGCCAGCAGGGGGGACAGGGACTCTTCACCCCTCCACTTT.